This TCR beta chain derives from a study of blood T cell repertoires in COVID-19. In the study overall: The origin of the acute and convalescent COVID-19 samples was the United States, Italy and Spain. The analysed material was cDNA or gDNA that came from T cells, B-cell-depleted T cells, or PBMCs.

In the original workflow: Amplification from reference gene primers served as the basis for estimated nucleated cell counts. The protocol was immunoSEQ multiplex PCR, while the TCRdb copy is restricted to in-frame clones and leaves out a portion. The DNA gave D and trimming, while V, J and clone size come from that table. The table shows 43,000 or so clones, with 90% occurring only once. The germline gives CDR1 LNHDA, CDR2 SQIVND (reference sequence). Trimming left V 5 bases short and J 2 bases short, with 13 bases between. The CDR3 runs 16 residues. The source is a human donor in a cohort sampled during active COVID-19. The V and J genes are TRBV19 and TRBJ1-6; maybe TRBD1 (5 bases). The sample consisted of peripheral blood. The CDR3 is CASSVRQTPYNSPLHF. CDR3 nucleotide sequence: TGTGCCAGTAGTGTCCGACAGACCCCCTATAATTCACCCCTCCACTTT.